This is a list of T cell receptor beta chains from one sample in a study of blood T cells in healthy people across ages. TCRdb reanalysed the 5' RACE reads using MiXCR and keeps one entry per CDR3 protein. The sample records about 1,400,000 distinct CDR3 sequences, around 55% being singletons. The sample consisted of blood. These receptors came from a man younger than 35 in good health. Each CDR3 is given with its conserved first and last residue. D genes are given only for firm matches. Size is stated for part of the rows, as once, few or many counts, or as a class when the clone is expanded.

DNA	CDR3	length	J	size	D	V
TGCAGTGCTAGAGATATAGCGGAGTTCTTC	CSARDIAEFF	10	TRBJ2-1	.	.	TRBV20-1
TGCGCCAGCAGCTTTCCGAGTCAGTATGGCTACACCTTC	CASSFPSQYGYTF	13	TRBJ1-2	.	.	TRBV5-1
TGTGCCAGCAGCTCACCCATTTCCTACGAGCAGTACTTC	CASSSPISYEQYF	13	TRBJ2-7	.	.	TRBV7-9
TGCAGTGCTAGAGGGACTAGCAGCACCTACGAGCAGTACTTC	CSARGTSSTYEQYF	14	TRBJ2-7	.	TRBD2	TRBV20-1
TGCAGTGCTTCCCGACCTGGGCTTTACAATGAGCAGTTCTTC	CSASRPGLYNEQFF	14	TRBJ2-1	.	.	TRBV20-1
TGTGCCAGCAGTTACTCGTCCTCTAGCGGGGGTTCCTACGAGCAGTACTTC	CASSYSSSSGGSYEQYF	17	TRBJ2-7	.	TRBD2	TRBV6-5
TGTGCCAGCAGCACGGACCCCGTGACAGGGATCGATCAGCCCCAGCATTTT	CASSTDPVTGIDQPQHF	17	TRBJ1-5	.	TRBD1	TRBV11-2
TGTGCCAGCAGTTTCACCGGCGGGGATGGCTACACCTTC	CASSFTGGDGYTF	13	TRBJ1-2	.	.	TRBV6-5
TGCAGTGCTAGAATGACAGGGTTGGGGTCACCCCTCCACTTT	CSARMTGLGSPLHF	14	TRBJ1-6	.	TRBD1	TRBV20-1
TGCAGTGCTCTTGGCGCATCCGCGTTTACGCAGTATTTT	CSALGASAFTQYF	13	TRBJ2-3	.	.	TRBV20-1
TGTGCCAGCAGCCAGGGGGGGTATGCAACTAATGAAAAACTGTTTTTT	CASSQGGYATNEKLFF	16	TRBJ1-4	.	TRBD1	TRBV7-2
TGCAGTGCTAACCTAGCGGGGGGGCCAAATACGCAGTATTTT	CSANLAGGPNTQYF	14	TRBJ2-3	.	TRBD2	TRBV20-1
TGCGCCAGCAGCGTGAGGGGAGATGAGCATAAGTTCTTC	CASSVRGDEHKFF	13	TRBJ2-1	.	.	TRBV5-1
TGTGCCAGCAGTTACTCCCCGGGACAGGGGGCAGCTAACTATGGCTACACCTTC	CASSYSPGQGAANYGYTF	18	TRBJ1-2	.	TRBD1	TRBV6-5
TGCAGTGCTTTCAACGACCGGGACCTAACCGACAATGAGCAGTACTTC	CSAFNDRDLTDNEQYF	16	TRBJ2-7	.	.	TRBV20-1
TGTGCCAGCAGTCTGACGGTTCTTAGAAATTCACCCCTCCACTTT	CASSLTVLRNSPLHF	15	TRBJ1-6	.	.	TRBV5-4
TGCGCCAGCAGCTTCGGACAGGGGCAAAACATTCAGTACTTC	CASSFGQGQNIQYF	14	TRBJ2-4	.	TRBD1	TRBV5-1
TGTGCCAGCAGTTTGGACCCGGCAGGCAATCAGCCCCAGCATTTT	CASSLDPAGNQPQHF	15	TRBJ1-5	.	.	TRBV6-2/TRBV6-3
TGTGCCAGCAGCTTAGGGTGGGACAACGGAGAAGCTTTCTTT	CASSLGWDNGEAFF	14	TRBJ1-1	.	.	TRBV7-2
TGCAGCGTTGTCTTAGCGGGGTACCAAGAGACCCAGTACTTC	CSVVLAGYQETQYF	14	TRBJ2-5	few	TRBD2	TRBV29-1
TGTGCCAGCACCCCGACAACGAGGATCTATGGCTACACCTTC	CASTPTTRIYGYTF	14	TRBJ1-2	.	.	TRBV6-2/TRBV6-3
TGTGCCAGCAGCGAAGCTGATTTGACTATTCGAGAGACCCAGTACTTC	CASSEADLTIRETQYF	16	TRBJ2-5	.	.	TRBV9
TGTGCCAGTAGATACAGGGGGGAAGCTTTCTTT	CASRYRGEAFF	11	TRBJ1-1	.	TRBD1	TRBV6-2/TRBV6-3
TGCAGTTGGACTAGCGGGGGGAACAATGAGCAGTTCTTC	CSWTSGGNNEQFF	13	TRBJ2-1	.	TRBD2	TRBV20-1
TGTGCCAGCAGTTTATACCAGGGTGAAGCTTTCTTT	CASSLYQGEAFF	12	TRBJ1-1	.	.	TRBV28
TGTGCCACGTTAGCGGGAGGGGATAACATTCAGTACTTC	CATLAGGDNIQYF	13	TRBJ2-4	once	TRBD2	TRBV6-5
TGTGCCAGCAGCCCCTCAGGGGCAGTTATCTCTGGGGCCAACGTCCTGACTTTC	CASSPSGAVISGANVLTF	18	TRBJ2-6	.	.	TRBV7-2
TGTGCCAGCAGAAAATTGGTCGGGGGCGAGCAGTACTTC	CASRKLVGGEQYF	13	TRBJ2-7	.	.	TRBV3-1
TGTGCCAGCAGTTTGCCGGGGCCCTATTCACCCCTCCACTTT	CASSLPGPYSPLHF	14	TRBJ1-6	.	.	TRBV28